Below are 16 T cell receptor beta chains sequenced from a single sample in a study of blood T cell repertoires in COVID-19. Assay: immunoSEQ multiplex PCR; the TCRdb copy retains only in-frame clones and omits some. In the table there are under 250,000 clones, roughly 80% of which are singletons. Sequenced: peripheral blood. These receptors originate from a woman between 18 and 29 years old with acute or convalescent COVID-19.

This clone was counted between two and nine times. The chain couples TRBV30 to TRBJ1-4; 7 bases agree with TRBD1. CDR1 is GTSNPN and CDR2 is SVGIG in the germline V gene (reference sequence). The length of the CDR3 is 14 residues. Unmatched junction bases numbered 9, after V lost 6 bases and J lost 5 bases. The chain's CDR3 is CACSPGQTNEKLFF. The DNA for the CDR3 is TGTGCCTGCTCTCCGGGACAGACGAATGAAAAACTGTTTTTT.

The count of this clone is one. The chain links TRBV15 to TRBJ2-7; 10 bases map to TRBD1. Germline trimming cut 3 bases from V and 5 bases from J; bases unmatched to any gene: 1. Germline V gene sequence: CDR1 LNHNV, CDR2 YYDKDF (reference sequence). The CDR3 spans 13 residues. The CDR3 sequence is CATSRGTGDEQYF. CDR3 DNA: TGTGCCACCAGCAGGGGGACAGGGGACGAGCAGTACTTC.

The V and J genes are TRBV7-9 and TRBJ1-1; TRBD1 matches at 9 bases. Germline CDR1 is SEHNR and CDR2 is FQNEAQ (reference sequence). The CDR3 length is 16 residues. V shed 6 bases, J shed 0 bases, and the junction held 8 bases outside the gene matches. The CDR3: CASSSGDRAMNTEAFF. The DNA of the CDR3 is TGTGCCAGCAGTTCAGGGGACAGGGCCATGAACACTGAAGCTTTCTTT.

This clone has more than one count but fewer than ten. The rearrangement joins TRBV4-1 to TRBJ1-1; the match to TRBD1 covers 9 bases. Trimming cost V 3 bases and J 1 base; bases outside gene matches: 9. CDR3 length equals 17 residues. From germline, CDR1 is MGHRA and CDR2 YSYEKL. The CDR3 sequence: CASSHTWDREGNTEAFF. The DNA of the CDR3 is TGCGCCAGCAGCCATACCTGGGACAGGGAGGGGAACACTGAAGCTTTCTTT.

This chain uses TRBV11-2 with TRBJ1-2; maybe TRBD1 (6 bases). Trimming shortened V by 5 bases and J by 10 bases, and 14 bases separated the two germline ends. Germline V lookup: CDR1 SGHAT, CDR2 FQNNGV. CDR3 size: 12 residues. Written as DNA, the CDR3 is TGTGCCAGCAGCCCGGGGGGGGGCCCCTACACCTTC. This encodes CASSPGGGPYTF.

The chain has TRBV28 and TRBJ1-1; D is unclear. This CDR3 comprises 12 residues. Germline V gene sequence: CDR1 MDHEN, CDR2 SYDVKM. The V end lost 11 bases, the J end lost 4 bases, and 14 bases lay between the germline ends. CDR3 in amino acids: CASGLPTTEAFF. CDR3 DNA: TGTGCCTCCGGTCTGCCCACCACTGAAGCTTTCTTT. Complete variable domain (other parts from reference TRBV28 and TRBJ1-1): DVKVTQSSRYLVKRTGEKVFLECVQDMDHENMFWYRQDPGLGLRLIYFSYDVKMKEKGDIPEGYSVSREKKERFSLILESASTNQTSMYLCASGLPTTEAFFGQGTRLTVV.

The chain couples TRBV28 to TRBJ2-7; weak D call: TRBD1 (6 bases). V was trimmed by 8 bases and J by 1 base, leaving 15 bases between them. The CDR3 has 14 residues. Germline V gene lookup returns CDR1 MDHEN and CDR2 SYDVKM. The CDR3, as DNA: TGTGCCAGCCGAATCATAAGGGGGTCCTACGAGCAGTACTTC. It specifies CASRIIRGSYEQYF.

V usage is TRBV7-9 and J usage is TRBJ1-6; D is unresolved. Germline loops: CDR1 SEHNR, CDR2 FQNEAQ (reference sequence). This CDR3 contains 14 residues. Trimming cost V 5 bases and J 6 bases, with 11 bases left between them. CDR3 coding DNA: TGTGCCAGCAGCCCCGGACTGAGTAATTCACCCCTCCACTTT. This codes for CASSPGLSNSPLHF.

The chain joins TRBV7-9 to TRBJ1-6, with a weak D call TRBD1 (6 bases). The germline V and J ends were trimmed by 5 bases and 9 bases, with 17 bases remaining between them. The CDR3 length is 15 residues. CDR1 is SEHNR and CDR2 is FQNEAQ in the germline V gene (reference sequence). CDR3 DNA sequence: TGTGCCAGCAGCCTTGGACAGCCTTCAGCTTCACCCCTCCACTTT. It encodes CASSLGQPSASPLHF. Full variable domain (missing parts from reference TRBV7-9 and TRBJ1-6): DTGVSQNPRHKITKRGQNVTFRCDPISEHNRLYWYRQTLGQGPEFLTYFQNEAQLEKSRLLSDRFSAERPKGSFSTLEIQRTEQGDSAMYLCASSLGQPSASPLHFGNGTRLTVT.

Comment on this clone: The same CDR3 also results from other DNA sequences found in this sample. The chain combines TRBV5-1 with TRBJ1-2, with D perhaps matching TRBD1 (5 bases). V dropped 4 bases and J dropped 1 base, with 8 bases sitting between them. The CDR3 consists of 13 residues. Germline V gene data show CDR1 as SGHRS and CDR2 as YFSETQ. CDR3 sequence reads: CASSRDSNYGYTF. CDR3 bases: TGCGCCAGCAGCCGAGACAGTAACTATGGCTACACCTTC.

This clone was observed many times. This same CDR3 is encoded by further DNA sequences in the sample. The rearrangement joins TRBV19 to TRBJ1-5; 10 bases are shared with TRBD1. CDR1 and CDR2 from the germline V gene are LNHDA and SQIVND (reference sequence). This CDR3 region has 15 residues. V gave up 3 bases and J gave up 2 bases; unmatched junction bases: 1. The CDR3 spells CASSIGTGGNQPQHF. In DNA, the CDR3 is TGTGCCAGTAGTATTGGGACAGGGGGCAATCAGCCCCAGCATTTT.

V usage is TRBV27 and J usage is TRBJ2-7; 9 bases line up with TRBD1. The V gene's germline CDR1 is MNHEY and CDR2 SMNVEV (reference sequence). J lost 2 bases, V lost 6 bases, and 5 bases had no gene match. This CDR3 contains 14 residues. DNA of the CDR3: TGTGCCAGCAGCTTTGGGACAGGGCCCTACGAGCAGTACTTC. Translated: CASSFGTGPYEQYF.

The chain employs TRBV11-3 and TRBJ2-1; TRBD2 agrees at 12 bases. Germline-derived CDR1 and CDR2 are SGHNT and YENEEA. CDR3 length: 17 residues. The junction had 6 bases not matched to a gene; V was cut back by 0 bases and J by 6 bases. The CDR3 is CASSLEDGLAGINEQFF. The CDR3 region has the DNA TGTGCCAGCAGCTTAGAGGATGGACTAGCGGGAATCAATGAGCAGTTCTTC. The whole variable domain, filled in from reference TRBV11-3 and TRBJ2-1, reads EAGVVQSPRYKIIEKKQPVAFWCNPISGHNTLYWYLQNLGQGPELLIRYENEEAVDDSQLPKDRFSAERLKGVDSTLKIQPAELGDSAVYLCASSLEDGLAGINEQFFGPGTRLTVL.

The chain combines TRBV30 with TRBJ2-1; 10 positions agree with TRBD2. Germline assignment: CDR1 GTSNPN and CDR2 SVGIG (reference sequence). Trimming cost V 4 bases and J 8 bases; bases outside gene matches: 8. There are 14 residues in the CDR3. CDR3 sequence: CAWTGISGRHEQFF. The CDR3 nucleotides read TGTGCCTGGACGGGAATTAGCGGGAGGCATGAGCAGTTCTTC.

For the CDR3, the DNA is TGTGCCAGCAGCGGCCCGGGACAGGGTGGAACTGAAGCTTTCTTT. It specifies CASSGPGQGGTEAFF. The V call is TRBV2, the J call TRBJ1-1, with 9 bases matching TRBD1. The V and J ends lost 6 bases and 5 bases, in that order; junction bases with no gene match: 10. Germline V lookup: CDR1 SNHLY, CDR2 FYNNEI. The length of the CDR3 is 15 residues.

This rearrangement joins TRBV9 to TRBJ2-1, with 7 nucleotides matching TRBD1. The V segment lost 1 base and the J segment 7 bases; nucleotides outside the gene matches: 8. Germline lookup yields CDR1 SGDLS and CDR2 YYNGEE. The CDR3 has 15 residues. CDR3 DNA sequence: TGTGCCAGCAGCGTAAGACTCGACAGGGAAAATGAGCAGTTCTTC. As protein: CASSVRLDRENEQFF.